A single sample is the source of the 10 T cell receptor beta chains below, sequenced in a study of shared clonotypes between healthy human individuals. In the naive CD8 group, cells lacked CD45RO and were positively selected for CCR7, so terminally differentiated effector memory CD45RA+ cells were left out. Libraries were prepared by immunoSEQ multiplex PCR; TCRdb keeps only in-frame clonotypes and omits some of them. The sample carries some 2 million clones, approximately 94% recorded once. The sample taken for sequencing was naive CD8+ T cells sorted from blood. These receptors all come from a man aged 18 to 30 in good health.

With regard to this clone: Other DNA sequences in this specimen translate into the identical CDR3. The rearrangement links TRBV9 to TRBJ2-7; TRBD2 might be the D (5 bases). Germline V gene data show CDR1 as SGDLS and CDR2 as YYNGEE. V was cut by 0 bases and J by 0 bases, with 10 bases left in between. The CDR3 is 15 residues long. DNA of the CDR3: TGTGCCAGCAGCGTAGGAGGGAACCCCTCCTACGAGCAGTACTTC. Its translation: CASSVGGNPSYEQYF.

As regards this clone: This CDR3 is also generated by other DNA sequences in the sample. The rearrangement joins TRBV7-9 to TRBJ2-7; 10 bases fit TRBD2. Trimming at V came to 0 bases and at J to 4 bases, leaving 3 bases not matched to a gene. There are 15 residues in the CDR3. From germline, CDR1 is SEHNR and CDR2 FQNEAQ (reference sequence). This CDR3 is CASSLAPSGGYEQYF. The CDR3 DNA sequence: TGTGCCAGCAGCTTAGCCCCTAGCGGGGGTTACGAGCAGTACTTC.

This sequence joins TRBV30 and TRBJ2-7, with TRBD1 identical over 10 bases. CDR1 is GTSNPN and CDR2 is SVGIG in the germline V gene (reference sequence). CDR3 length: 13 residues. Trimming took 2 bases from V and 4 from J; bases not matched to a gene: 2. CDR3 nucleotides: TGTGCCTGGAGTCAGGGACAGGGGTACGAGCAGTACTTC. Translation: CAWSQGQGYEQYF. Together with reference TRBV30 and TRBJ2-7, the CDR3 gives the full variable domain: SQTIHQWPATLVQPVGSPLSLECTVEGTSNPNLYWYRQAAGRGLQLLFYSVGIGQISSEVPQNLSASRPQDRQFILSSKKLLLSDSGFYLCAWSQGQGYEQYFGPGTRLTVT.

The rearrangement uses TRBV2 and TRBJ2-5, with 12 bases that match TRBD1. Germline V gene lookup returns CDR1 SNHLY and CDR2 FYNNEI. V gave up 6 bases and J gave up 5 bases; unmatched junction bases: 10. The CDR3 runs to 16 residues. The CDR3 DNA reads TGTGCCAGCAGGGAAAGGGACAGGGGGCCCAAGGAGACCCAGTACTTC. Translation gives CASRERDRGPKETQYF.

The rearrangement joins TRBV10-3 to TRBJ1-2; 9 nucleotides agree with TRBD1. Losses at the gene ends were 2 bases for V and 1 base for J; bases not matched to a gene: 2. Germline V gene data show CDR1 as ENHRY and CDR2 as SYGVKD. This CDR3 has 15 amino acids. This CDR3 reads CAISEGQGINYGYTF. As DNA, the CDR3 is TGTGCCATCAGTGAGGGACAGGGGATTAACTATGGCTACACCTTC.

The chain couples TRBV30 to TRBJ1-4; D gene ambiguous. Germline CDR1 is GTSNPN and CDR2 is SVGIG (reference sequence). This CDR3 spans 14 amino acids. With 5 bases removed from V and 5 bases from J, the gap between germline ends came to 15 bases. The CDR3 bases are TGTGCCTGGGAGGAAAGCAGTTTCAATGAAAAACTGTTTTTT. It is translated as CAWEESSFNEKLFF.

The chain employs TRBV13 and TRBJ2-1, with 8 bases identical to TRBD1. The germline V gene encodes CDR1 PRHDT and CDR2 FYEKMQ (reference sequence). This CDR3 spans 15 amino acids. J gave up 4 bases and V 3 bases, and 5 bases lay outside the gene matches. In DNA form, the CDR3 reads TGTGCCAGCAGCTTCCAGACAGGGGATTACAATGAGCAGTTCTTC. It translates to CASSFQTGDYNEQFF.

The CDR3 nucleotides are TGTGCCAGTAGTACTAACAGGGATAGGCACACTGAAGCTTTCTTT. The encoded protein is CASSTNRDRHTEAFF. This rearrangement joins TRBV19 to TRBJ1-1; D possibly corresponds to TRBD1 (6 bases). CDR3 length equals 15 residues. CDR1 and CDR2 (germline): LNHDA, SQIVND (reference sequence). Between the trimmed V and J ends, which lost 4 bases and 3 bases, there was a span of 15 bases. Combining the CDR3 with reference TRBV19 and TRBJ1-1 gives the whole variable domain DGGITQSPKYLFRKEGQNVTLSCEQNLNHDAMYWYRQDPGQGLRLIYYSQIVNDFQKGDIAEGYSVSREKKESFPLTVTSAQKNPTAFYLCASSTNRDRHTEAFFGQGTRLTVV.

The CDR3 DNA sequence: TGTGCCAGCAGCATAAACACAGGGGGCCCCAAAGAGACCCAGTACTTC. As protein: CASSINTGGPKETQYF. The rearrangement links TRBV11-2 to TRBJ2-5, with TRBD1 matching over 9 bases. With V trimmed by 5 bases and J by 3 bases, 10 bases remained unmatched. Germline V CDR1 and CDR2: SGHAT, FQNNGV. This CDR3 spans 16 amino acids.

The genes are TRBV4-1 and TRBJ2-5; D possibly uses TRBD1 or TRBD2 (5 bases each). The CDR3 contains 16 residues. CDR1 is MGHRA and CDR2 is YSYEKL in the germline V gene. V lost 4 bases and J 1 base, leaving 16 bases between the germline ends. The CDR3 coding sequence is TGCGCCAGCAGCCCACTGAACCGGGACCGCCAAGAGACCCAGTACTTC. This gives the protein CASSPLNRDRQETQYF.